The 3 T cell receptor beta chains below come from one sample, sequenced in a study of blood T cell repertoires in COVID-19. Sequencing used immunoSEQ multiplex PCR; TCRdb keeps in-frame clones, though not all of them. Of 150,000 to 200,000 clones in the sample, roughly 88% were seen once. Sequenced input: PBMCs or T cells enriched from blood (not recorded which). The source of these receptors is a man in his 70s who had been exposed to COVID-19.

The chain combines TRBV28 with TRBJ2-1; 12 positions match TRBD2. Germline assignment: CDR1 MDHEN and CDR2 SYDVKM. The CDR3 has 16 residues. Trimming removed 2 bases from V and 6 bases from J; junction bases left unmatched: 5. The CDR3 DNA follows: TGTGCCAGCAGTTTAAGGACTAGCGGGATTTTCAATGAGCAGTTCTTC. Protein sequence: CASSLRTSGIFNEQFF.

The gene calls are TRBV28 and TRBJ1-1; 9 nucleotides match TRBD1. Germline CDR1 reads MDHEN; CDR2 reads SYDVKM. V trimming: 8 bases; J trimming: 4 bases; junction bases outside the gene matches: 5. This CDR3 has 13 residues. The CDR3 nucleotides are TGTGCCAGCTCGAGGGACAGGGTCACTGAAGCTTTCTTT. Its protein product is CASSRDRVTEAFF.

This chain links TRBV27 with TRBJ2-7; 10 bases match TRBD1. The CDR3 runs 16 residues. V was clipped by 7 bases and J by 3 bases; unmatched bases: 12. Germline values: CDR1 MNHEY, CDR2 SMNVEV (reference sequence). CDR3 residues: CASIPRGGTGVYEQYF. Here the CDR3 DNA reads TGTGCCAGCATACCAAGAGGGGGGACAGGGGTCTACGAGCAGTACTTC.